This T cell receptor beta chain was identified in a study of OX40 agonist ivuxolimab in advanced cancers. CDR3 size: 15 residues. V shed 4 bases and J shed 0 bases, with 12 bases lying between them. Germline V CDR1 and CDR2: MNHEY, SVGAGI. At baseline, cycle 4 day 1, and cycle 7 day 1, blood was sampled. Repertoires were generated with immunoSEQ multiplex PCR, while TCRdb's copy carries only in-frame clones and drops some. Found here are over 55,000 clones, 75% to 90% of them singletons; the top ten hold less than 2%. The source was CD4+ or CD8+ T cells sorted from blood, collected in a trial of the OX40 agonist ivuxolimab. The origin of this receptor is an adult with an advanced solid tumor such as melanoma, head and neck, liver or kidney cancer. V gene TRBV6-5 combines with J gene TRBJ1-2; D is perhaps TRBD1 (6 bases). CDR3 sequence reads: CASSFTGTSNYGYTF. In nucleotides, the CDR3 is TGTGCCAGCAGTTTTACCGGGACATCTAACTATGGCTACACCTTC.